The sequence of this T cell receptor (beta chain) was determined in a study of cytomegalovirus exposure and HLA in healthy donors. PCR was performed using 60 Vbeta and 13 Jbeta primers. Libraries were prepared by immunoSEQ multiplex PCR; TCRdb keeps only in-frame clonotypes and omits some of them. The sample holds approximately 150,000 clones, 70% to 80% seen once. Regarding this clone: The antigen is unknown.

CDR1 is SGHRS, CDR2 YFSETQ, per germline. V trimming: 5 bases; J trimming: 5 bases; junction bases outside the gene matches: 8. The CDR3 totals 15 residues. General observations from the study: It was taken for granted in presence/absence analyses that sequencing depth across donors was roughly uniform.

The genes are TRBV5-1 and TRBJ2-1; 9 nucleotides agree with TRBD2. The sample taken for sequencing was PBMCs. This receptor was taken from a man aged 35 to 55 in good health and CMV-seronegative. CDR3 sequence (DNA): TGCGCCAGCAGGCACCTAGCGGGGAATAACAATGAGCAGTTCTTC. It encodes CASRHLAGNNNEQFF.